Described below is a single T cell receptor beta chain sequence and its context. This clonotype was counted ten times or more. Its recognized antigen is unknown. Base quality data are lacking; no much larger clone is found one base away. The library was obtained by PCR. Sequencing relied on an Illumina HiSeq 2500. Molecular barcoding was employed in the preparation of TCR libraries, with unique molecular identifiers being used to normalize TCRbeta repertoire quantification. TCRdb trimmed public reads at Q25 via fastp, called clones via MiXCR and kept in-frame beta chains. Records with the same CDR3 protein are collapsed into one entry carrying the most frequent genes and DNA. The sample records about 350,000 distinct CDR3 sequences, roughly 14% of which are singletons. Together, the top ten hold about 3.9% of the sample. This sample stems from a study of T-cell reconstitution after alpha-beta-depleted transplantation in children (dated by TCRdb to the mid-2010s). Background on the whole study: T-cell immune reconstitution after TCRalphabeta/CD19-depleted allogeneic hematopoietic cell transplantation in children was quantitatively tracked in the study by means of TCR repertoire profiling.

From a lookup of the germline V gene, CDR1 and CDR2 are SGHRS and YFSETQ. The junction carries 11 bases between V and J, which are trimmed by 4 bases and 4 bases respectively. The CDR3 goes from the cysteine to the phenylalanine over 13 residues. Here the CDR3 DNA is all that survives: 39 bases in frame from base 1. Recombination joined TRBV5-1 with TRBJ1-1; the D gene cannot be named for sure. Sequencing was performed on PBMCs, taken from the stem cell graft. This receptor was obtained from a human donor who donated a stem cell graft to a child with Fanconi anemia. This receptor carries the CDR3 CASSRVESTEAFF. The nucleotide sequence is TGCGCCAGCAGCCGGGTCGAGAGCACTGAAGCTTTCTTT.